This T cell receptor (beta chain) was identified during a study of neurological immune-mediated disorders. Study-wide results and caveats: HTLV-1-associated myelopathy had the most TCR clonal expansion, and multiple sclerosis had the least, less than healthy controls.

This clonotype was counted ten times or more. The antigen is not known. Unsorted libraries came from 2 million PBMCs stored at -80 °C. With 4 bases removed from V and 7 bases from J, the gap between germline ends came to 14 bases. CDR3 size: 13 residues. Per the germline V gene, CDR1 is SQVTM and CDR2 is ANQGSEA. The method for making cDNA was 5'RACE, and it used 10-nucleotide random UMIs. TCRdb re-analysed the 5' RACE reads in MiXCR, keeping a single row per CDR3 protein. The data hold more than 45,000 distinct CDR3 sequences, with approximately 4.4% observed a single time. The chain is built from TRBV29-1 and TRBJ1-5; D not resolved. Sequences were obtained from PBMCs. This receptor was identified in a man in his fifties or sixties with multiple sclerosis. CDR3 bases: TGCAGCGTTGGTTTCGGTGCTGGCCAGCCCCAGCATTTT. This translates into CSVGFGAGQPQHF. Full variable domain (outside the CDR3, taken from reference TRBV29-1 and TRBJ1-5): SAVISQKPSRDICQRGTSLTIQCQVDSQVTMMFWYRQQPGQSLTLIATANQGSEATYESGFVIDKFPISRPNLTFSTLTVSNMSPEDSSIYLCSVGFGAGQPQHFGDGTRLSIL.